The source of this T cell receptor beta chain is a study of T cells after yellow fever vaccination. Study context: Each low-cell-number fraction was prepared by means of SMART-Seq v4 Ultra Low Input. Overall study findings and caveats: Most clones from primary vaccination resurfaced after the booster (under 97% CD4, 88% CD8). Only a minor proportion of clonotypes was detected across both CD4 and CD8 compartments.

TCRdb independently ran MiXCR on the 5' RACE reads; one entry per CDR3 protein. Of some 560,000 distinct CDR3 sequences in the sample, less than 20% were seen once. As regards this clonotype: Its antigen remains unidentified.

The CDR3 covers 16 residues. Trimming pared 5 bases from V and 0 bases from J, leaving 16 bases between. The input for sequencing was PBMCs, taken less than 6 days after the first yellow fever vaccination. The receptor comes from a man younger than 35 who received the YFV17D yellow fever vaccine. This chain joins TRBV12-3 or TRBV12-4 and TRBJ2-5; possibly TRBD2 for D (6 bases). As DNA, the CDR3 is TGTGCCAGCAGTGGTACCGGGGGTCAGTACCAAGAGACCCAGTACTTC. Its translation is CASSGTGGQYQETQYF.